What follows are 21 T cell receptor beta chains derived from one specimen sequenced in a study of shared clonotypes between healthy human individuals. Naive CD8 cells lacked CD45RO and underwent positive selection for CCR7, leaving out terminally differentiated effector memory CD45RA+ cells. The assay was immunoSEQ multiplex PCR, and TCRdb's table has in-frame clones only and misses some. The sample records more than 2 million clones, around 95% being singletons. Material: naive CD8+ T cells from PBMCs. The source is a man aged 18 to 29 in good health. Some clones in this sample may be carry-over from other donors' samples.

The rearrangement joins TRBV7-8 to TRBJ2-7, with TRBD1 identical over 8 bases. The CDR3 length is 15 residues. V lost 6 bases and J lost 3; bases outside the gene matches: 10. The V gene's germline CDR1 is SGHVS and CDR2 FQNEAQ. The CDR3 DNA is TGTGCCAGCAGATCCCGACAGGGGTCCGTCTACGAGCAGTACTTC. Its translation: CASRSRQGSVYEQYF.

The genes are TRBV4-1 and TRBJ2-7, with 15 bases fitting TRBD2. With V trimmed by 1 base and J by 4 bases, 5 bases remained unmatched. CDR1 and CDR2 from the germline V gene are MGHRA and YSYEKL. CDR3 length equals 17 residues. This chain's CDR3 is CASSQGGLAGGQYEQYF. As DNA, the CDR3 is TGCGCCAGCAGCCAAGGGGGACTAGCGGGAGGTCAGTACGAGCAGTACTTC.

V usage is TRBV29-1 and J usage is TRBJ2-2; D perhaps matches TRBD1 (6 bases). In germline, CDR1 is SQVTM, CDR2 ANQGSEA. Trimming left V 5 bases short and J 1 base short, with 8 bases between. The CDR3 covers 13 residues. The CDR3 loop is CSVRQVNTGELFF. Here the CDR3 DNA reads TGCAGCGTTAGACAGGTGAACACCGGGGAGCTGTTTTTT.

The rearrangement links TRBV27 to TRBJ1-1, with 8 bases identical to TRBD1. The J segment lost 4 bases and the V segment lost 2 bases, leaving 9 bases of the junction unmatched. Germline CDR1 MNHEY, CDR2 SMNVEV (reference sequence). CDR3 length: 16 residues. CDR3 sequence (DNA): TGTGCCAGCAGTTTACGGGGTCGACAGGGGATCACTGAAGCTTTCTTT. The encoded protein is CASSLRGRQGITEAFF.

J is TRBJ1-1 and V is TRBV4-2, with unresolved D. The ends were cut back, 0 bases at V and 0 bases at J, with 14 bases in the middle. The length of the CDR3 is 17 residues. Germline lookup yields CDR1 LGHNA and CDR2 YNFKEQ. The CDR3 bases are TGTGCCAGCAGCCAAGAGTCGGGCGGGTTCATGAACACTGAAGCTTTCTTT. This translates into CASSQESGGFMNTEAFF.

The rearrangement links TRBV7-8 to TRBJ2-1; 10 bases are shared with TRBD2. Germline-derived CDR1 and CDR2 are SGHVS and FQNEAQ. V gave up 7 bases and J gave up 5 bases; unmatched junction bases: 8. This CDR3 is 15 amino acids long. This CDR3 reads CASTTGLARNNEQFF. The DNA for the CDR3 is TGTGCCAGCACCACGGGACTAGCGAGGAACAATGAGCAGTTCTTC.

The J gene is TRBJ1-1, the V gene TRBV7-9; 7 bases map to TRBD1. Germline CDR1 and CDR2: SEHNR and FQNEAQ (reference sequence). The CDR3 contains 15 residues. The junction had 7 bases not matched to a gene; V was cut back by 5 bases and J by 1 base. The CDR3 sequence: CASSDRVGTNTEAFF. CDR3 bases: TGTGCCAGCAGCGACAGGGTGGGAACGAACACTGAAGCTTTCTTT.

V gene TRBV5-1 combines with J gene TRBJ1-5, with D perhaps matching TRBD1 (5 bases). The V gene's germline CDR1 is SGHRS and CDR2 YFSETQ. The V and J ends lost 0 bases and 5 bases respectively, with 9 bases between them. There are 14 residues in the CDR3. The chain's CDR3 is CASSLGDGDQPQHF. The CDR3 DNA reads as TGCGCCAGCAGCTTGGGGGACGGAGATCAGCCCCAGCATTTT.

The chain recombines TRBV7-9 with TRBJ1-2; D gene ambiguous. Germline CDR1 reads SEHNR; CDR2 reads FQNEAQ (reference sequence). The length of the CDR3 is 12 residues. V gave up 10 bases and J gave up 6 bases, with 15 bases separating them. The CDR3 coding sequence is TGTGCCACCCCGCTGGGGAAGGATGGCTACACCTTC. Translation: CATPLGKDGYTF.

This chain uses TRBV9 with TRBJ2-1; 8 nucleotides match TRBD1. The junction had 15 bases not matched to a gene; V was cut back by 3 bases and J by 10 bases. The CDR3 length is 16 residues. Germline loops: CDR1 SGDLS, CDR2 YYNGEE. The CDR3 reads CASSDSRDRPAGEQFF. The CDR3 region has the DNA TGTGCCAGCAGCGACTCCCGGGACAGGCCGGCAGGGGAGCAGTTCTTC.

In nucleotides, the CDR3 is TGTGCCAGCAGCCAAGTTTCCAGGCCCTGGGGCGAGCAGTACTTC. Translation gives CASSQVSRPWGEQYF. V and J are TRBV14 and TRBJ2-7; the D is unclear. V was clipped by 1 base and J by 6 bases, with 16 bases between them. The germline V gene has CDR1 SGHDN and CDR2 FVKESK. The CDR3 contains 15 residues.

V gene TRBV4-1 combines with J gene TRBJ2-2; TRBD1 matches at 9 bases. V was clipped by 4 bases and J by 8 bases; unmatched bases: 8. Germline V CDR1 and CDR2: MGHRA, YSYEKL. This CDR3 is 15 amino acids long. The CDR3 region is CASSPTGGSSGELFF. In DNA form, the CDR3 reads TGCGCCAGCAGCCCTACAGGGGGCTCGTCGGGGGAGCTGTTTTTT.

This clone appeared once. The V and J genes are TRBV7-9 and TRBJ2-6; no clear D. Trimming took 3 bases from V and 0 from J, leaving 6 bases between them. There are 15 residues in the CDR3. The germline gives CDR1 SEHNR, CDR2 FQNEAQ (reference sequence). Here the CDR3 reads CASSFAISGANVLTF. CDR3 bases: TGTGCCAGCAGCTTCGCAATCTCTGGGGCCAACGTCCTGACTTTC.

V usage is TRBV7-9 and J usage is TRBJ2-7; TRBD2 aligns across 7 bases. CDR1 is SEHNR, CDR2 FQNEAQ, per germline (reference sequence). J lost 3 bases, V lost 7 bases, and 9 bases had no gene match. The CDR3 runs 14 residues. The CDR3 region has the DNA TGTGCCAGCATAAAGGCTAGCGGAGGCTACGAGCAGTACTTC. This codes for CASIKASGGYEQYF. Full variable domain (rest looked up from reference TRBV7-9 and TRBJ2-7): DTGVSQNPRHKITKRGQNVTFRCDPISEHNRLYWYRQTLGQGPEFLTYFQNEAQLEKSRLLSDRFSAERPKGSFSTLEIQRTEQGDSAMYLCASIKASGGYEQYFGPGTRLTVT.

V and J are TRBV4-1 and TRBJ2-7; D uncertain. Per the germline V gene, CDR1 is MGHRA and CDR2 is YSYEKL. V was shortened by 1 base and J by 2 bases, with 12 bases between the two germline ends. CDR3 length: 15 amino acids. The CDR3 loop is CASSQGVLLTYEQYF. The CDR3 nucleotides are TGCGCCAGCAGCCAAGGGGTCCTACTTACCTACGAGCAGTACTTC.

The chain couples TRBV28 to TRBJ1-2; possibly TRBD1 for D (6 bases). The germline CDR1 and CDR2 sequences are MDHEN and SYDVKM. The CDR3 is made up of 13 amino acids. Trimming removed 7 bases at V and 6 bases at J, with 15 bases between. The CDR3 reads CASTENRDDGYTF. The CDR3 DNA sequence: TGTGCCAGCACCGAAAACAGGGACGATGGCTACACCTTC.

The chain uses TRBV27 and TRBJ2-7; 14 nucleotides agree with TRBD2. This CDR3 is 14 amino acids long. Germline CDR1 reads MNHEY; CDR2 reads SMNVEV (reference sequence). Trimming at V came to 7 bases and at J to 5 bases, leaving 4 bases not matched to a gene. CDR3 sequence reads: CASNSTSGRDEQYF. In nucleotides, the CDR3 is TGTGCCAGCAATTCGACTAGCGGGAGGGACGAGCAGTACTTC.

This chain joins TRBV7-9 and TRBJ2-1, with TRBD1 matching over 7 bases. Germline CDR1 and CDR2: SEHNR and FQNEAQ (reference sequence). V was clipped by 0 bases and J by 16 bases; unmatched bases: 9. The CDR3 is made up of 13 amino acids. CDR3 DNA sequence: TGTGCCAGCAGCTTAGCGCTCGGGACAGATCTTTTCTTC. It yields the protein CASSLALGTDLFF.

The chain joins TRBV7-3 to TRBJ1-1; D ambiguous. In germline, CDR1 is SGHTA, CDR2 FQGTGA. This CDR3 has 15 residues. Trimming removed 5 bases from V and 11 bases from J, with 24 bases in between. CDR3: CASSPPEDGRSAAFF. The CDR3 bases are TGTGCCAGCAGCCCCCCGGAGGACGGAAGGTCTGCTGCTTTCTTT.

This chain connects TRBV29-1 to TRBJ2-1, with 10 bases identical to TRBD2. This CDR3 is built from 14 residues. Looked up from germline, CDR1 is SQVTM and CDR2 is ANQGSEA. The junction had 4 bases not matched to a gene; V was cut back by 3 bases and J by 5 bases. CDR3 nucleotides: TGCAGCGTTGATTGGACTAGCGGCCACAATGAGCAGTTCTTC. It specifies CSVDWTSGHNEQFF.

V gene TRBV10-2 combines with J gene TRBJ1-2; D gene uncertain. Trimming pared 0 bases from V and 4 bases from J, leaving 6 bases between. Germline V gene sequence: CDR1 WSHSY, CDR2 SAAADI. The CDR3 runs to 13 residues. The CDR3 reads CASSESESYGYTF. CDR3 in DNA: TGCGCCAGCAGTGAGTCGGAAAGCTATGGCTACACCTTC.